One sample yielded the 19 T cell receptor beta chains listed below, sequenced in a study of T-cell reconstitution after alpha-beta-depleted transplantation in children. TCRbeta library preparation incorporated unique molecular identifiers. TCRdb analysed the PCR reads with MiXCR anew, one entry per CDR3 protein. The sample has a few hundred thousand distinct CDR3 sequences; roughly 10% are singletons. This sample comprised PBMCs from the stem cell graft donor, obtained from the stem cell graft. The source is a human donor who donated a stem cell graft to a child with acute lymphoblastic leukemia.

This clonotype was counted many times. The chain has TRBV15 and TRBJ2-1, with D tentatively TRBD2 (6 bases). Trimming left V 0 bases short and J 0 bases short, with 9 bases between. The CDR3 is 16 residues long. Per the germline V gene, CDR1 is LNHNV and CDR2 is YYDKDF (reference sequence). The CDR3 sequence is CATSRDRGISYNEQFF. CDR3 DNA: TGTGCCACCAGCAGAGATCGGGGGATCTCCTACAATGAGCAGTTCTTC. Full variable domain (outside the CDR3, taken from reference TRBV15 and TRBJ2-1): DAMVIQNPRYQVTQFGKPVTLSCSQTLNHNVMYWYQQKSSQAPKLLFHYYDKDFNNEADTPDNFQSRRPNTSFCFLDIRSPGLGDTAMYLCATSRDRGISYNEQFFGPGTRLTVL.

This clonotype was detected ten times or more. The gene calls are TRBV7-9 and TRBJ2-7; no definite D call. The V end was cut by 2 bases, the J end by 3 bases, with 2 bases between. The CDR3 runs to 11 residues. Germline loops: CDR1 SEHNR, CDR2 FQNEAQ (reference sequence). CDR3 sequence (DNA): TGTGCCAGCAGCTTATTCTACGAGCAGTACTTC. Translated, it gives CASSLFYEQYF.

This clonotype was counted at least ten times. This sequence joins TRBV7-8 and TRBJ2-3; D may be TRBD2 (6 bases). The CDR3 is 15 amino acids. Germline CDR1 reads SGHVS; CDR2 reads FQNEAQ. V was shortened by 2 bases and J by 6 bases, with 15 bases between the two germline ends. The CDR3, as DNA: TGTGCCAGCAGCTTAATGGGCGGGGCAGGGGATACGCAGTATTTT. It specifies CASSLMGGAGDTQYF.

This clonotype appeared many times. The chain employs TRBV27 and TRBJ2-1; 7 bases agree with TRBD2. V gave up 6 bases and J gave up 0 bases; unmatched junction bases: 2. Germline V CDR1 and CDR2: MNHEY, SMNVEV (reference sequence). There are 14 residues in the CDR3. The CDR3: CASRRTSSYNEQFF. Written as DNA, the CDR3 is TGTGCCAGCAGGAGGACTAGCTCCTACAATGAGCAGTTCTTC.

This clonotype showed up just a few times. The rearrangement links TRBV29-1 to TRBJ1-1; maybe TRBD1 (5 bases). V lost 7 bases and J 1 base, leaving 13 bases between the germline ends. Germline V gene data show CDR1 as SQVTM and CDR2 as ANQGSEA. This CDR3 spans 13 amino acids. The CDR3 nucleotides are TGCAGCGCCGAACAGGAGGAGAACACTGAAGCTTTCTTT. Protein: CSAEQEENTEAFF.

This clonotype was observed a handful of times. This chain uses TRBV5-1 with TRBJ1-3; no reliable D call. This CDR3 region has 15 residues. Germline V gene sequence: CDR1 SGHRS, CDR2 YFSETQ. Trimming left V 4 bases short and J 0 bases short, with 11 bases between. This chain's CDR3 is CASSRTASSGNTIYF. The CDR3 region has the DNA TGCGCCAGCAGCAGAACAGCGAGCTCTGGAAACACCATATATTTT. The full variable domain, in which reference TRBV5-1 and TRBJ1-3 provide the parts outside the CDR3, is KAGVTQTPRYLIKTRGQQVTLSCSPISGHRSVSWYQQTPGQGLQFLFEYFSETQRNKGNFPGRFSGRQFSNSRSEMNVSTLELGDSALYLCASSRTASSGNTIYFGEGSWLTVV.

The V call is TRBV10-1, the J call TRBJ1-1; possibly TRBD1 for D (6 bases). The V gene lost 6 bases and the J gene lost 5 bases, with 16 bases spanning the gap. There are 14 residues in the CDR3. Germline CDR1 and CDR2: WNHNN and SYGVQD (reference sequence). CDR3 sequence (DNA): TGCGCCAGCAGCGAACTACAGGGCGGGACTGAAGCTTTCTTT. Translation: CASSELQGGTEAFF.

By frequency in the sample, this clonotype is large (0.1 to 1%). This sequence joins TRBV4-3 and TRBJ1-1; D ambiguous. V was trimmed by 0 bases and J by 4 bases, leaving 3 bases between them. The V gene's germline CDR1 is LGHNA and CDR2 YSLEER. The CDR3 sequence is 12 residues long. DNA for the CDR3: TGCGCCAGCAGCCAAGATGGCACTGAAGCTTTCTTT. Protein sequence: CASSQDGTEAFF.

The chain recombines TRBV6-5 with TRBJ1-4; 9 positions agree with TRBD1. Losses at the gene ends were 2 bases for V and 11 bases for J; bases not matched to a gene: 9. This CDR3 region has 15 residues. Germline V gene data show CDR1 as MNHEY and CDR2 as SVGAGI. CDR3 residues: CASSYGGQGRGKLFF. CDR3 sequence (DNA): TGTGCCAGCAGTTACGGGGGACAGGGTCGTGGCAAACTGTTTTTT.

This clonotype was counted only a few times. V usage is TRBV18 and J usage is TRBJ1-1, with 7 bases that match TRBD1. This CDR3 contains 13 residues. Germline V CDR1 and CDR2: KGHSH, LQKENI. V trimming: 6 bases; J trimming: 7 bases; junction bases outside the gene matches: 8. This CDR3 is CASSPTGEGEAFF. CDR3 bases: TGTGCCAGCTCCCCTACAGGGGAAGGTGAAGCTTTCTTT.

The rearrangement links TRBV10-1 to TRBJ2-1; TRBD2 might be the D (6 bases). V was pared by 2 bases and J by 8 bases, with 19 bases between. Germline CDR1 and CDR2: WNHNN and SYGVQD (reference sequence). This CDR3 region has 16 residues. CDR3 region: CASSENAYRDSDEQFF. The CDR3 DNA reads TGCGCCAGCAGTGAGAACGCATACCGGGACTCGGATGAGCAGTTCTTC.

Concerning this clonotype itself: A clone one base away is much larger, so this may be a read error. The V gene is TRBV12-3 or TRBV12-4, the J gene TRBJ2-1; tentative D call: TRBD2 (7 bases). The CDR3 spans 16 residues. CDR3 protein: CAGSLGGGQPSNEQFF. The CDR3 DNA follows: TGTGCCGGCAGTTTAGGGGGAGGGCAACCCTCTAATGAGCAGTTCTTC.

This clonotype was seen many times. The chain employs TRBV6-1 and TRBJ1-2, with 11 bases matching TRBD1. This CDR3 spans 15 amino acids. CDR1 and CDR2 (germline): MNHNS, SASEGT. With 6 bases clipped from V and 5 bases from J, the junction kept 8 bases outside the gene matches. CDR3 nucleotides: TGTGCCAGCAGCGTTACCGGGACAGGGGGGTATGGCTACACCTTC. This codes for CASSVTGTGGYGYTF.

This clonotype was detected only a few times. CDR3 bases: TGTGCCAGCAGTACGAGCAGCTCCTATAATTCACCCCTCCACTTT. It encodes CASSTSSSYNSPLHF. The chain recombines TRBV9 with TRBJ1-6; D gene unclear. This CDR3 has 15 amino acids. Between the trimmed V and J ends, which lost 5 bases and 0 bases, there was a span of 9 bases. Germline V gives CDR1 SGDLS, CDR2 YYNGEE.

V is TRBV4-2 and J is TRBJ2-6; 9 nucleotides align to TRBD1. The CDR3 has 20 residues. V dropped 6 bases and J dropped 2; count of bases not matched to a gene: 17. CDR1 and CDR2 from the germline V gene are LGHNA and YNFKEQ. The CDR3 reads CASSTGTGISLGPGANVLTF. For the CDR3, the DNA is TGTGCCAGCAGTACCGGGACAGGGATCTCGCTTGGGCCTGGGGCCAACGTCCTGACTTTC.

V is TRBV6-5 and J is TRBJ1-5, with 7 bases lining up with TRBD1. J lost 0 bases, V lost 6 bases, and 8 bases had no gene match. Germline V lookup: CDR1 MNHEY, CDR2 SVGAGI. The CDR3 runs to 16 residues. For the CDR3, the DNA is TGTGCCAGCAGGCCCAGGGGGATCGATAGCAATCAGCCCCAGCATTTT. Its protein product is CASRPRGIDSNQPQHF.

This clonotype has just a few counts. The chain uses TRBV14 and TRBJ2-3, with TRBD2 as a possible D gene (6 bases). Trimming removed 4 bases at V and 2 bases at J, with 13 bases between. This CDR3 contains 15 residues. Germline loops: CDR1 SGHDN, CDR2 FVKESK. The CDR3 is CASSPFRRVTDTQYF. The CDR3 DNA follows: TGTGCCAGCAGCCCTTTTAGGAGGGTCACAGATACGCAGTATTTT. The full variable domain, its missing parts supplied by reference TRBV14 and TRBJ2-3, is EAGVTQFPSHSVIEKGQTVTLRCDPISGHDNLYWYRRVMGKEIKFLLHFVKESKQDESGMPNNRFLAERTGGTYSTLKVQPAELEDSGVYFCASSPFRRVTDTQYFGPGTRLTVL.

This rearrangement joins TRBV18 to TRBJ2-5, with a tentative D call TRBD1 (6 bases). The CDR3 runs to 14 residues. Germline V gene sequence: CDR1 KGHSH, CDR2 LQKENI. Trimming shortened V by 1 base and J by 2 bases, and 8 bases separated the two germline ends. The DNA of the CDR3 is TGTGCCAGCTCACCACAGGGGGTACAAGAGACCCAGTACTTC. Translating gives CASSPQGVQETQYF.

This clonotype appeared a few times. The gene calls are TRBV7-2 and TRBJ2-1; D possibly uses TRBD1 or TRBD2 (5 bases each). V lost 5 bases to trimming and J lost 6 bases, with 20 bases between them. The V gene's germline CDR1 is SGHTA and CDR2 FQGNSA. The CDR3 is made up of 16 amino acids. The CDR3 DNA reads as TGTGCCAGCAGCCCGGCCGGGACCGCCTCCCCCAATGAGCAGTTCTTC. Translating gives CASSPAGTASPNEQFF. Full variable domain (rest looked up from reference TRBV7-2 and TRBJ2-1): GAGVSQSPSNKVTEKGKDVELRCDPISGHTALYWYRQSLGQGLEFLIYFQGNSAPDKSGLPSDRFSAERTGGSVSTLTIQRTQQEDSAVYLCASSPAGTASPNEQFFGPGTRLTVL.